This passage covers 5 T cell receptor beta chains from one sample sequenced in a study of blood T cells in healthy people across ages (dated by TCRdb to the mid-2010s). Receptor amplification or capture employed 5' RACE. The instrument given in TCRdb is Illumina HiSeq 2500. A second PCR of about 6 to 11 cycles was run with a J-beta primer mix and a sample-barcoded 5' primer. The public reads were run again by TCRdb, first through fastp at Q25 and then through MiXCR, and only productive beta chains were kept. A single entry per CDR3 protein holds the most common genes and DNA from its merged rows. The sample has around 1,700,000 distinct CDR3 sequences on record, under 30% of them singletons. The ten largest clones take up 7.7% of the sample. Sequenced: blood. These TCRs come from a young woman in good health.

The chain is built from TRBV25-1 and TRBJ2-3; TRBD1 agrees at 7 bases. The CDR3 extends over 15 amino acids. CDR1 is MGHDK, CDR2 SYGVNS, per germline. V lost 3 bases, J lost 1 base, and 4 bases stayed unmatched. CDR3 in DNA: TGTGCCAGCAGTGACACAGGGGCTCGCACAGATACGCAGTATTTT. This sequence encodes CASSDTGARTDTQYF.

Only a few counts were recorded for this clonotype. The gene calls are TRBV5-1 and TRBJ1-2; D gene ambiguous. The CDR3 totals 15 residues. V lost 0 bases and J 8 bases, leaving 17 bases between the germline ends. Per germline, CDR1 SGHRS and CDR2 YFSETQ. CDR3 nucleotide sequence: TGCGCCAGCAGCTTGGGCCCGGAACATCTCGTAGGCTACACCTTC. This codes for CASSLGPEHLVGYTF.

The V gene is TRBV6-2 or TRBV6-3, the J gene TRBJ2-1, with a weak D call TRBD2 (6 bases). The germline V gene has CDR1 MNHEY and CDR2 SVGEGT. The V end was cut by 7 bases, the J end by 8 bases, with 18 bases between. CDR3 length: 14 residues. DNA of the CDR3: TGTGCCAGCACCCCACGGGAGAGGAGGCATGAGCAGTTCTTC. As protein: CASTPRERRHEQFF.

V usage is TRBV6-4 and J usage is TRBJ2-6; D call uncertain. The CDR3 sequence is 17 residues long. Trimming took off 2 bases at V and 0 bases at J, with 11 bases between the two ends. Germline loops: CDR1 MRHNA, CDR2 SNTAGT. The CDR3 region is CASSDKGLVSGANVLTF. The CDR3 nucleotides are TGTGCCAGCAGTGACAAAGGATTAGTCTCTGGGGCCAACGTCCTGACTTTC.

Worth noting for this clonotype: One junction end does not reproduce the germline sequence, and a read error may be involved. V usage is TRBV24-1 and J usage is TRBJ2-1, with D tentatively TRBD2 (6 bases). Germline loops: CDR1 KGHDR, CDR2 SFDVKD. CDR3 length equals 17 residues. DNA for the CDR3: TGTGCCACCAGTGATCCCGCCGGGAGAGGTTATTACAGTGAGCAGTTCTTC. This encodes CATSDPAGRGYYSEQFF.